This TCR beta chain was documented in a study of Ad26.COV2.S vaccination and SARS-CoV-2 variants. This CDR3 is built from 13 residues. V lost 5 bases and J lost 1, with 8 bases in between. Germline lookup yields CDR1 WNHNN and CDR2 SYGVQD (reference sequence). TCRdb's table, derived via immunoSEQ multiplex PCR, lists solely in-frame clones and lacks some. The sample has about 400,000 clones, 85% to 90% seen once; the top ten hold less than 4%. The treatment: some 20 received Ad26.COV2.S at low or high dose, single or two shots; 5 received placebo; per-sample allocation not given. It was on day 63 after the first vaccine or placebo injection that samples were taken. This clone appeared a single time.

The chain is built from TRBV10-1 and TRBJ1-1, with D possibly matching TRBD1 (5 bases). The source material was peripheral blood, sampled in a trial of Ad26.COV2.S vaccine versus placebo. The TCR was taken from a person aged 18-60 years who received the Ad26.COV2.S COVID-19 vaccine or a placebo. The CDR3 DNA reads as TGCGCCAGCAGTTGGGGGGGGAACACTGAAGCTTTCTTT. It specifies CASSWGGNTEAFF.